This TCR beta chain was profiled in a study of persistence of HIV-infected CD4 T cells (TCRdb year 2020). Study-level background: Suppressive ART had been received by participants for a median of 8 years. The study isolated CMV- and HIV-1 Gag-responding CD4+ T cells from ART-treated individuals to examine antigen-driven clonal expansion of HIV-1-infected cells. For the TCR cluster analysis across participants, about 8 participants were included for CMV and more than five participants for Gag. The clonality of all cells in each sorted population was measured by TCRbeta sequencing, and the clonality of infected cells was measured by proviral sequencing. Peripheral blood samples of up to roughly 180 mL were obtained at multiple time points, with the exception of two participants, for whom leukapheresis was performed at a single time point. Here is what the overall study found, with its caveats: TCRbeta richness in CMV- and Gag-responding cells was significantly lower than in anti-CD3/anti-CD28-responding cells; CMV-responding cells had higher oligoclonality than CD3/CD28-stimulated and Gag-responding cells. Within the same sorted populations, TCR oligoclonality correlated with proviral oligoclonality. Only a small number of individuals took part in the study, and only a limited range of antigens was tested. Because the TCR analyses were done in bulk, restricting them to just the rare CMV-responding cells that actually carried HIV-1 proviruses was not possible. Enrichment of degenerate expanded CDR3beta sequences was found in antigen-responding cells, suggesting convergent selection of CD4+ responses to CMV and Gag.

Read against the paper, the sample's treatment or condition label means: suppressive antiretroviral therapy. A pool of overlapping 15-mer peptides from HIV-1 Gag, at 0.95 to 1 ug per peptide per mL, was used to stimulate the cells. Responding CD4+ T cells were sorted by upregulation of both CD40 ligand and CD69. HIV-1-infected adults in whom suppressive ART had been started during chronic infection were enrolled as participants. Participants had undetectable plasma HIV-1 RNA below 50 copies/mL for at least 4 years. To be included, a participant needed positive CMV serology and a CD4+ T cell count above 400 cells/uL. Before stimulation, PBMCs were isolated using density centrifugation and then depleted of CD8+ T cells. Stimulation of CD8-depleted PBMCs was carried out for 15 to 20 hours with anti-CD28/CD49d costimulation, CD40-blocking antibody and enfuvirtide, to prevent new infections. Cell sorting was done on a Beckman Coulter MoFlo Legacy or XDP sorter, and dead cells were excluded with propidium iodide. Genomic DNA was extracted using the QIAamp DNA Mini Kit for samples with more than one million cells and using the Quick-DNA Microprep Kit for all other samples.

Including cysteine and phenylalanine, the CDR3 has 14 amino acids. Left in the record is the CDR3 DNA by itself, 42 bases read in frame from the first base. As encoded in the germline V gene, CDR1 is SGHRS while CDR2 is YFSETQ. Germline trimming amounts to 4 bases on V and 2 bases on J, with 2 as the count of junction bases outside the gene matches. A note on this clone: The specificity of this receptor is unknown. One base away there is no much larger clone; base qualities are not given.

The immunoSEQ hsTCRB assay version 4, run in survey mode, was used to sequence TCRbeta repertoires from genomic DNA. Genomic DNA was diluted to roughly 9.5 ng/uL, using up to roughly 1 ug per sample for TCRbeta sequencing. The paper's data handling went like this. Analysis of the TCRbeta data was done in ImmunoSeq Analyzer 3.0, and diversity was computed on productive nucleotide rearrangements. Using the Immunarch R package, lower-bound TCR diversity was estimated with the improved Chao index and clonality was estimated with the Gini coefficient. Different nucleotide rearrangements encoding the same CDR3beta amino acid sequence were counted as distinct clonotypes. Differential abundance analysis found TCRbeta sequences that were significantly enriched in antigen-responding cells compared with anti-CD3/anti-CD28-activated cells. GLIPH2 grouped TCRs by predicted peptide-MHC specificity, both within each participant and across combined participant data sets. TCRdb carries this immuneACCESS record with in-frame sequences only. Its versions omit some clonotypes, under half of them owing to an unresolved V gene in the studies checked, with the rest unexplained. V and J calls and clone size are copied from that table; D and trimming were computed from the DNA. Here the sample has tens of thousands of clones; 74% occur a single time. The ten most abundant clones make up around 1.9% of the sample.

This clonotype was obtained from an adult man with HIV who was CMV-seropositive. This specimen was CD4+ T cells sorted from PBMCs after approximately 18-hour stimulation, taken from a patient who received antiretroviral therapy. This sample's cell subset or site label indicates: CD40L+CD69+ CD4 T cells responding to HIV-1 Gag peptides. Recombination linked TRBV5-1 to TRBJ2-3; 9 central bases correspond to TRBD1. In nucleotide form, the sequence is TGCGCCAGCAGCCGGGACAGGGCCACAGATACGCAGTATTTT. This gives the protein CASSRDRATDTQYF.